The T cell receptor (beta chain) under discussion was sequenced for a study of blood T cell repertoires in COVID-19. Trimming shortened V by 0 bases and J by 2 bases, and 8 bases separated the two germline ends. Germline CDR1 and CDR2: SGHRS and YFSETQ. The CDR3 runs to 15 residues. Cohorts were based on clinical histories the participants reported. TCRdb keeps only in-frame clones here, not all; method: immunoSEQ multiplex PCR. The table records around 220,000 clones, over 75% of them present only once. Sequencing input: PBMCs or T cells enriched from blood (not recorded which). The receptor was derived from a woman between 40 and 55 years old with acute COVID-19. This rearrangement joins TRBV5-1 to TRBJ2-2; D is perhaps TRBD2 (5 bases). The CDR3 region has the DNA TGCGCCAGCAGCTTGGGAGCGGTAAACACCGGGGAGCTGTTTTTT. It encodes CASSLGAVNTGELFF.